The entry below describes one T cell receptor beta chain. The antigen is unknown. This CDR3 has 15 residues. The V gene lost 5 bases and the J gene lost 3 bases, with 15 bases spanning the gap. CDR1 and CDR2 from the germline V gene are MNHEY and SMNVEV (reference sequence). This record belongs to a study of blood T cells in healthy people across ages. General study results and limits: More naive CD4+ cells and higher diversity marked long-lived donors relative to aged donors. Across the age range, TCR beta diversity per million T cells fell in a roughly linear way.

Using a J-beta primer mix together with a sample-barcoded 5' primer, a second PCR was run for roughly 6 to 11 cycles. TCRdb used MiXCR to reprocess the 5' RACE reads, holding one entry per CDR3 protein. Of approximately 1.5 million distinct CDR3 sequences in the sample, about 32% were seen once. Healthy Caucasian individuals from Russia aged about 6 to 90 served as donors. Isolated per sample were at least 7 million PBMCs. The chain joins TRBV27 to TRBJ2-3; D is unresolved. Sequencing was carried out using blood. This sequence originates from a woman younger than 45 in good health. CDR3 sequence: CASSAYPSRTDTQYF. CDR3 sequence (DNA): TGTGCCAGCAGTGCCTACCCGTCTCGTACAGATACGCAGTATTTT.